What follows are 19 T cell receptor beta chains derived from one specimen sequenced in a study of cytomegalovirus exposure and HLA in healthy donors. Primers for the PCR totalled 60 Vbeta and 13 Jbeta. Assay: immunoSEQ multiplex PCR; the TCRdb copy retains only in-frame clones and omits some. The sample has approximately 130,000 clones; 8.9% are singletons. The sample comprised PBMCs. Every receptor here comes from a woman aged 40 to 50 in good health and CMV-seropositive.

This sequence joins TRBV18 and TRBJ2-7, with TRBD1 as a possible D gene (5 bases). Germline V gives CDR1 KGHSH, CDR2 LQKENI. The CDR3 runs to 15 residues. The V end was cut by 5 bases, the J end by 7 bases, with 21 bases between. CDR3 bases: TGTGCCAGCTCATCGCTCGATGCAGGGTTTAGGGAGCAGTACTTC. Its protein is CASSSLDAGFREQYF.

A few counts support this clone. This chain joins TRBV7-6 and TRBJ2-1; no firm D call. The germline V and J ends were trimmed by 1 base and 3 bases, with 13 bases remaining between them. CDR3 size: 16 residues. Germline V gene data show CDR1 as SGHVS and CDR2 as FNYEAQ. CDR3 in DNA: TGTGCCAGCAGCTTAGGACTGGAACCTGTCTACAATGAGCAGTTCTTC. This translates into CASSLGLEPVYNEQFF.

The chain joins TRBV11-3 to TRBJ2-1; TRBD2 matches at 10 bases. The V gene's germline CDR1 is SGHNT and CDR2 YENEEA. J gave up 9 bases and V 1 base, and 12 bases lay outside the gene matches. The CDR3 covers 17 residues. The CDR3 nucleotides read TGTGCCAGCAGCTTAGGCCAGCTAGCGGGGGACAAGGGTGAGCAGTTCTTC. It is translated as CASSLGQLAGDKGEQFF.

This clone was observed a handful of times. The chain combines TRBV14 with TRBJ2-1; possibly TRBD2 for D (6 bases). This CDR3 comprises 14 residues. Trimming shortened V by 4 bases and J by 5 bases, and 12 bases separated the two germline ends. Germline V lookup: CDR1 SGHDN, CDR2 FVKESK. CDR3 protein: CASSLSGTHNEQFF. The CDR3 bases are TGTGCCAGCAGCCTTTCCGGGACTCACAATGAGCAGTTCTTC.

This chain uses TRBV6-6 with TRBJ1-6, with D maybe TRBD1 (5 bases). V lost 2 bases and J 5 bases, leaving 10 bases between the germline ends. CDR1 and CDR2 from the germline V gene are MNHNY and SVGAGI (reference sequence). This CDR3 is 15 amino acids long. CDR3 DNA sequence: TGTGCCAGCAGTTACGGGGCGGGGAATAATTCACCCCTCCACTTT. Protein: CASSYGAGNNSPLHF.

V usage is TRBV10-1 and J usage is TRBJ1-3; 9 nucleotides match TRBD1. After removal of 5 bases from V and 3 bases from J, the junction contained 8 bases not matched to a gene. CDR3 length: 16 residues. The germline V gene encodes CDR1 WNHNN and CDR2 SYGVQD (reference sequence). The CDR3 region has the DNA TGCGCCAGCAGTCCAGGACAGGGGTCCCGTGGAAACACCATATATTTT. Translating gives CASSPGQGSRGNTIYF.

V gene TRBV7-7 combines with J gene TRBJ2-2; tentative D call: TRBD1 (6 bases). The germline V gene has CDR1 SSHAT and CDR2 FNYEAQ (reference sequence). The CDR3 is 15 residues long. V was cut by 1 base and J by 2 bases, with 8 bases left in between. The CDR3 loop is CASSLVQGNTGELFF. CDR3 DNA: TGTGCCAGCAGCTTAGTACAGGGAAACACCGGGGAGCTGTTTTTT.

In this sample, this clone turned up a few times. The chain uses TRBV5-8 and TRBJ2-7; 9 bases line up with TRBD1. The CDR3 length is 15 residues. Germline V gives CDR1 SGHTS, CDR2 YDEGEE. Trimming removed 2 bases from V and 2 bases from J; junction bases left unmatched: 5. CDR3 in DNA: TGTGCCAGCAGCTTCGGACAGGGGATACCCTACGAGCAGTACTTC. This translates into CASSFGQGIPYEQYF.

This clone was seen at least ten times. The chain combines TRBV7-2 with TRBJ2-7; 7 bases agree with TRBD2. CDR3 length: 14 residues. Germline V lookup: CDR1 SGHTA, CDR2 FQGNSA. V lost 5 bases, J lost 3 bases, and 7 bases stayed unmatched. The CDR3 protein is CASSPGLLYYEQYF. CDR3 DNA sequence: TGTGCCAGCAGCCCGGGACTACTGTACTACGAGCAGTACTTC.

This chain uses TRBV7-9 with TRBJ1-3, with 7 bases lining up with TRBD1. J was trimmed by 0 bases and V by 5 bases; bases with no gene match: 16. This CDR3 spans 19 amino acids. CDR1 and CDR2 (germline): SEHNR, FQNEAQ (reference sequence). In nucleotides, the CDR3 is TGTGCCAGCAGCCCCGGACAGGAACTCTTGTCCAGCTCTGGAAACACCATATATTTT. This translates into CASSPGQELLSSSGNTIYF.

The chain carries TRBV7-9 and TRBJ2-7; 11 bases line up with TRBD1. The CDR3 runs to 15 residues. J gave up 5 bases and V 3 bases, and 6 bases lay outside the gene matches. Germline V gene lookup returns CDR1 SEHNR and CDR2 FQNEAQ (reference sequence). CDR3: CASSFGTGGTDEQYF. The CDR3 DNA follows: TGTGCCAGCAGCTTCGGGACAGGGGGTACTGACGAGCAGTACTTC.

The rearrangement uses TRBV5-1 and TRBJ2-1, with 14 bases aligning to TRBD2. V trimming: 1 base; J trimming: 7 bases; junction bases outside the gene matches: 7. The germline V gene encodes CDR1 SGHRS and CDR2 YFSETQ. This CDR3 has 17 residues. Written as DNA, the CDR3 is TGCGCCAGCAGCTTGCCTCAGACTAGCGGGGGGGGAAATGAGCAGTTCTTC. Protein sequence: CASSLPQTSGGGNEQFF.

This clone was detected a few times. The V call is TRBV6-6, the J call TRBJ1-1; possibly TRBD1 for D (6 bases). Between the trimmed V and J ends, which lost 6 bases and 3 bases, there was a span of 8 bases. There are 12 residues in the CDR3. Germline CDR1 MNHNY, CDR2 SVGAGI (reference sequence). CDR3 nucleotides: TGTGCCAGCAGACAGGGAGACACTGAAGCTTTCTTT. This translates into CASRQGDTEAFF.

This clone was seen more than once but under ten times. The CDR3 DNA follows: TGTGCCAGCAGTGTCACAGAGTATGAAAAACTGTTTTTT. Translated: CASSVTEYEKLFF. V usage is TRBV2 and J usage is TRBJ1-4; D is undetermined. The CDR3 extends over 13 amino acids. V was clipped by 4 bases and J by 6 bases, with 9 bases between them. The V gene's germline CDR1 is SNHLY and CDR2 FYNNEI.

This clone was counted a few times. The gene calls are TRBV5-1 and TRBJ2-7; 11 bases align to TRBD2. Germline V gives CDR1 SGHRS, CDR2 YFSETQ. J was trimmed by 2 bases and V by 7 bases; bases with no gene match: 5. The CDR3 spans 14 residues. Here the CDR3 reads CASRGTSGTYEQYF. As DNA, the CDR3 is TGCGCCAGCCGAGGGACTAGCGGTACCTACGAGCAGTACTTC.

This clone has more than one count but fewer than ten. The chain combines TRBV5-5 with TRBJ2-7; D gene ambiguous. V was cut by 4 bases and J by 0 bases, with 11 bases left in between. This CDR3 has 14 residues. Germline CDR1 reads SGHKS; CDR2 reads YYEKEE (reference sequence). This chain's CDR3 is CASSQWASSYEQYF. The CDR3 DNA follows: TGTGCCAGCAGCCAGTGGGCGAGCTCCTACGAGCAGTACTTC.

A few counts support this clone. This rearrangement joins TRBV6-5 to TRBJ1-5; the D is unclear. The CDR3 has 15 amino acids. V lost 9 bases, J lost 1 base, and 16 bases lay in between. Germline assignment: CDR1 MNHEY and CDR2 SVGAGI. CDR3 residues: CASRPGLWSNQPQHF. CDR3 coding DNA: TGTGCCAGTCGCCCGGGTTTGTGGAGCAATCAGCCCCAGCATTTT.

This chain links TRBV5-1 with TRBJ2-2; D might be TRBD1 (5 bases). The germline V gene has CDR1 SGHRS and CDR2 YFSETQ. V lost 0 bases and J 2 bases, leaving 11 bases between the germline ends. The CDR3 covers 16 residues. CDR3 sequence (DNA): TGCGCCAGCAGCTTGGCCGGTCAGGGTAACACCGGGGAGCTGTTTTTT. Translation gives CASSLAGQGNTGELFF.

The chain uses TRBV6-5 and TRBJ1-2, with 12 bases identical to TRBD1. V shed 0 bases and J 7 bases; nucleotides not matched to a gene: 6. CDR1 and CDR2 (germline): MNHEY, SVGAGI. The CDR3 sequence is 16 residues long. CDR3 coding DNA: TGTGCCAGCAGTTACTCGGGGGGACAGGGGGCGCGTGGCTACACCTTC. Its translation is CASSYSGGQGARGYTF.